The 21 T cell receptor beta chains below were found in one sample sequenced in a study of blood T cell repertoires in COVID-19. The method was immunoSEQ multiplex PCR; TCRdb's version includes in-frame clones alone and lacks a portion of them. Of 45,000 to 65,000 clones in the sample, roughly 90% are singletons; the top ten hold about a fifth. The sample comprised peripheral blood. Source of these receptors: a human donor in a cohort sampled during active COVID-19.

This chain links TRBV5-4 with TRBJ1-6; 9 bases line up with TRBD1. The CDR3 is made up of 15 amino acids. In germline, CDR1 is SGHNT, CDR2 YYREEE (reference sequence). The trim removed 0 bases at V and 10 bases at J, leaving 5 bases unmatched. The CDR3 here is CASSLEQGARSPLHF. The CDR3 coding sequence is TGTGCCAGCAGCTTGGAACAGGGGGCAAGGTCACCCCTCCACTTT.

This rearrangement joins TRBV30 to TRBJ2-5; 8 nucleotides match TRBD2. V shed 2 bases, J shed 0 bases, and the junction held 5 bases outside the gene matches. Germline-derived CDR1 and CDR2 are GTSNPN and SVGIG (reference sequence). The CDR3 length is 15 residues. The CDR3 loop reads CAWSPGGHNQETQYF. The CDR3 coding sequence is TGTGCCTGGAGTCCGGGGGGGCATAACCAAGAGACCCAGTACTTC.

This clone was observed a single time. The gene calls are TRBV27 and TRBJ1-4; D possibly corresponds to TRBD1 (6 bases). Trimming pared 6 bases from V and 0 bases from J, leaving 17 bases between. The CDR3 loop spans 17 amino acids. The V gene's germline CDR1 is MNHEY and CDR2 SMNVEV (reference sequence). The CDR3 here is CASSPGQRNTTNEKLFF. The CDR3 DNA is TGTGCCAGCAGCCCTGGACAGAGGAATACAACTAATGAAAAACTGTTTTTT.

The V call is TRBV6-1, the J call TRBJ2-7; TRBD2 matches 13 bases. CDR1 is MNHNS and CDR2 is SASEGT in the germline V gene. J lost 3 bases, V lost 4 bases, and 12 bases had no gene match. The length of the CDR3 is 18 residues. CDR3 bases: TGTGCCAGCAGTGCACGGACTAGCGGGGGCCCTAATCACTACGAGCAGTACTTC. It encodes CASSARTSGGPNHYEQYF.

The chain joins TRBV7-9 to TRBJ2-5; TRBD1 matches 11 bases. Germline V lookup: CDR1 SEHNR, CDR2 FQNEAQ (reference sequence). The CDR3 spans 18 residues. V shed 7 bases and J 5 bases; nucleotides not matched to a gene: 18. The CDR3 DNA follows: TGTGCCAGCATCTCTTCAACCCTGGACAGGGGGCGCGGGGAGACCCAGTACTTC. This gives the protein CASISSTLDRGRGETQYF.

The chain recombines TRBV18 with TRBJ1-2; D is ambiguous. V was pared by 4 bases and J by 4 bases, with 19 bases between. Germline assignment: CDR1 KGHSH and CDR2 LQKENI. The length of the CDR3 is 16 residues. This chain's CDR3 is CASSQEGGNHFYGYTF. DNA of the CDR3: TGTGCCAGCTCACAAGAGGGAGGGAACCATTTCTATGGCTACACCTTC.

This clone was recorded only once. The chain employs TRBV18 and TRBJ1-1; maybe TRBD1 (5 bases). The CDR3 consists of 16 residues. CDR1 is KGHSH and CDR2 is LQKENI in the germline V gene. V lost 0 bases, J lost 4 bases, and 15 bases lay in between. The CDR3 DNA reads TGTGCCAGCTCACCACCAAAGGGGACCGGGGGCACTGAAGCTTTCTTT. This encodes CASSPPKGTGGTEAFF.

The chain carries TRBV4-1 and TRBJ2-1; TRBD2 matches at 10 bases. V trimming: 2 bases; J trimming: 4 bases; junction bases outside the gene matches: 5. CDR3 size: 16 residues. Germline V gene sequence: CDR1 MGHRA, CDR2 YSYEKL. The CDR3 region has the DNA TGCGCCAGCAGCCAACAAGCGGGGGGGCCTTACAATGAGCAGTTCTTC. Translating gives CASSQQAGGPYNEQFF.

The chain links TRBV14 to TRBJ1-2; no clear D. This CDR3 is built from 13 residues. Trimming removed 0 bases from V and 7 bases from J, with 9 bases in between. Germline V gives CDR1 SGHDN, CDR2 FVKESK. The CDR3 is CASSQDPTIGYTF. CDR3 in DNA: TGTGCCAGCAGCCAAGACCCAACTATTGGCTACACCTTC.

The V call is TRBV18, the J call TRBJ2-5; a weak D match, TRBD1 (5 bases). V was cut by 3 bases and J by 1 base, with 9 bases left in between. This CDR3 has 14 amino acids. Per the germline V gene, CDR1 is KGHSH and CDR2 is LQKENI. This chain's CDR3 is CASSPLTVQETQYF. As DNA, the CDR3 is TGTGCCAGCTCACCCCTGACAGTCCAAGAGACCCAGTACTTC.

The chain carries TRBV7-2 and TRBJ2-1, with 8 bases that match TRBD2. This CDR3 is built from 15 residues. The V and J ends lost 0 bases and 6 bases, in that order; junction bases with no gene match: 4. CDR1 is SGHTA, CDR2 FQGNSA, per germline. CDR3 region: CASSLALGTSNEQFF. The CDR3 DNA reads as TGTGCCAGCAGCTTAGCGCTCGGGACTAGCAATGAGCAGTTCTTC.

This chain connects TRBV18 to TRBJ1-5; 7 positions match TRBD1. CDR3 length equals 15 residues. V shed 6 bases, J shed 6 bases, and the junction held 11 bases outside the gene matches. Germline CDR1 KGHSH, CDR2 LQKENI. In nucleotides, the CDR3 is TGTGCCAGCTCTCCGAACAGGGGTGACCTTCAGCCCCAGCATTTT. This sequence encodes CASSPNRGDLQPQHF.

The chain is built from TRBV5-1 and TRBJ2-3, with 7 bases fitting TRBD1. The CDR3 contains 14 residues. The germline gives CDR1 SGHRS, CDR2 YFSETQ. Trimming removed 4 bases from V and 2 bases from J; junction bases left unmatched: 4. DNA of the CDR3: TGCGCCAGCAGCCGGGGACAGAACACAGATACGCAGTATTTT. This gives the protein CASSRGQNTDTQYF. Based on the CDR3 plus reference TRBV5-1 and TRBJ2-3, the full variable domain is KAGVTQTPRYLIKTRGQQVTLSCSPISGHRSVSWYQQTPGQGLQFLFEYFSETQRNKGNFPGRFSGRQFSNSRSEMNVSTLELGDSALYLCASSRGQNTDTQYFGPGTRLTVL.

This chain uses TRBV7-9 with TRBJ2-7, with TRBD1 as a possible D gene (5 bases). The CDR3 length is 14 residues. Trimming pared 6 bases from V and 0 bases from J, leaving 12 bases between. Germline assignment: CDR1 SEHNR and CDR2 FQNEAQ (reference sequence). The CDR3 region has the DNA TGTGCCAGCAGATCACAGGAGAGCTCCTACGAGCAGTACTTC. This codes for CASRSQESSYEQYF.

This clone has just a few counts. For the CDR3, the DNA is TGTGCCAGCAGTCCTATGACTAGCGGGGTAAACACAGATACGCAGTATTTT. It yields the protein CASSPMTSGVNTDTQYF. V and J are TRBV27 and TRBJ2-3; 11 bases agree with TRBD2. Germline V gives CDR1 MNHEY, CDR2 SMNVEV (reference sequence). V gave up 5 bases and J gave up 2 bases; unmatched junction bases: 9. This CDR3 has 17 amino acids.

The V call is TRBV2, the J call TRBJ2-1; D is possibly TRBD2 (6 bases). V lost 4 bases, J lost 4 bases, and 11 bases lay in between. Germline V gene data show CDR1 as SNHLY and CDR2 as FYNNEI. The CDR3 sequence is 14 residues long. This CDR3 reads CASSGGLEYNEQFF. CDR3 coding DNA: TGTGCCAGCAGTGGGGGACTCGAGTACAATGAGCAGTTCTTC. The entire variable domain, with the rest obtained from reference TRBV2 and TRBJ2-1, is as follows: EPEVTQTPSHQVTQMGQEVILRCVPISNHLYFYWYRQILGQKVEFLVSFYNNEISEKSEIFDDQFSVERPDGSNFTLKIRSTKLEDSAMYFCASSGGLEYNEQFFGPGTRLTVL.

The V and J genes are TRBV19 and TRBJ2-7; D call uncertain. This CDR3 comprises 15 residues. CDR1 and CDR2 from the germline V gene are LNHDA and SQIVND (reference sequence). The V end lost 3 bases, the J end lost 4 bases, and 16 bases lay between the germline ends. CDR3: CASSIDGSSGYEQYF. The CDR3 DNA reads as TGTGCCAGTAGTATCGACGGGTCCTCTGGGTACGAGCAGTACTTC.

V is TRBV7-2 and J is TRBJ2-2, with D perhaps TRBD1 (7 bases). Germline CDR1 reads SGHTA; CDR2 reads FQGNSA. CDR3 size: 14 residues. The V end was cut by 4 bases, the J end by 5 bases, with 11 bases between. The CDR3 nucleotides are TGTGCCAGCAGCTCCCAGGGGGGTACCGGGGAGCTGTTTTTT. Residues: CASSSQGGTGELFF.

This rearrangement joins TRBV19 to TRBJ2-1; the match to TRBD1 covers 9 bases. In germline, CDR1 is LNHDA, CDR2 SQIVND (reference sequence). CDR3 length: 16 amino acids. V dropped 7 bases and J dropped 8; count of bases not matched to a gene: 15. Written as DNA, the CDR3 is TGTGCCAGTAACCCACACCGACAGGGGGTCTTCGATGAGCAGTTCTTC. Translated: CASNPHRQGVFDEQFF.

This sequence joins TRBV7-8 and TRBJ1-1; D is undetermined. The CDR3 has 16 residues. V was shortened by 0 bases and J by 4 bases, with 15 bases between the two germline ends. CDR1 and CDR2 (germline): SGHVS, FQNEAQ. CDR3 amino acids: CASSLAERGLGTEAFF. The CDR3 DNA follows: TGTGCCAGCAGCTTAGCGGAACGGGGATTGGGCACTGAAGCTTTCTTT. Full variable domain (remainder filled in from reference TRBV7-8 and TRBJ1-1): GAGVSQSPRYKVAKRGQDVALRCDPISGHVSLFWYQQALGQGPEFLTYFQNEAQLDKSGLPSDRFFAERPEGSVSTLKIQRTQQEDSAVYLCASSLAERGLGTEAFFGQGTRLTVV.

V and J are TRBV29-1 and TRBJ2-1, with D tentatively TRBD1 (6 bases). The CDR3 sequence is 14 residues long. Per the germline V gene, CDR1 is SQVTM and CDR2 is ANQGSEA. V lost 4 bases and J 1 base, leaving 11 bases between the germline ends. DNA of the CDR3: TGCAGCGTTGGGGACAAGCTTTCCTACAATGAGCAGTTCTTC. Translation gives CSVGDKLSYNEQFF.